This is a list of T cell receptor beta chains from one sample in a study of blood T cells in healthy people across ages. Using its own MiXCR run on the 5' RACE reads, TCRdb lists one record per CDR3 protein. Among fewer than 900,000 distinct CDR3 sequences listed, 43% were seen once. What was sequenced was blood. Receptors originate from a woman aged 55 to 70 in good health. Both conserved end residues are part of each CDR3. D genes are given only for firm matches. Only part of the rows carry a size: once, few, many, or a class if the clone is expanded.

clone size: -; CDR3 length: 16; J gene: TRBJ1-5; V gene: TRBV28; D gene: -; CDR3 protein: CASRLGTAYSNQPQHF; CDR3 DNA: TGTGCCAGCAGACTCGGGACCGCCTATAGCAATCAGCCCCAGCATTTT
clone size: few; CDR3 length: 16; J gene: TRBJ2-3; V gene: TRBV7-3; D gene: TRBD2; CDR3 protein: CASSLTTSVGTDTQYF; CDR3 DNA: TGTGCCAGCAGCTTAACCACTAGCGTCGGCACAGATACGCAGTATTTT
clone size: -; CDR3 length: 12; J gene: TRBJ2-5; V gene: TRBV20-1; D gene: TRBD2; CDR3 protein: CSASGGAETQYF; CDR3 DNA: TGCAGTGCTAGCGGGGGGGCAGAGACCCAGTACTTC
clone size: -; CDR3 length: 14; J gene: TRBJ2-1; V gene: TRBV10-3; D gene: -; CDR3 protein: CAISSTEGHNEQFF; CDR3 DNA: TGTGCCATCAGTTCGACCGAGGGGCACAATGAGCAGTTCTTC
clone size: -; CDR3 length: 14; J gene: TRBJ2-5; V gene: TRBV18; D gene: -; CDR3 protein: CASSPPGQAETQYF; CDR3 DNA: TGTGCCAGCTCACCACCGGGTCAGGCAGAGACCCAGTACTTC
clone size: -; CDR3 length: 16; J gene: TRBJ1-2; V gene: TRBV15; D gene: -; CDR3 protein: CATSRGLETVNYGYTF; CDR3 DNA: TGTGCCACCAGCAGGGGCTTGGAGACAGTAAACTATGGCTACACCTTC
clone size: -; CDR3 length: 14; J gene: TRBJ1-4; V gene: TRBV5-1; D gene: TRBD1; CDR3 protein: CASSKGQGNEKLFF; CDR3 DNA: TGCGCCAGCAGCAAAGGACAGGGTAATGAAAAACTGTTTTTT
clone size: -; CDR3 length: 15; J gene: TRBJ2-1; V gene: TRBV20-1; D gene: TRBD2; CDR3 protein: CSARVTSGSYNEQFF; CDR3 DNA: TGCAGTGCTAGAGTGACTAGCGGCTCCTACAATGAGCAGTTCTTC
clone size: -; CDR3 length: 13; J gene: TRBJ2-3; V gene: TRBV29-1; D gene: TRBD2; CDR3 protein: CSVVAGVGDTQYF; CDR3 DNA: TGCAGCGTTGTTGCGGGGGTTGGAGATACGCAGTATTTT
clone size: -; CDR3 length: 17; J gene: TRBJ2-5; V gene: TRBV6-2/TRBV6-3; D gene: -; CDR3 protein: CASNTGGTRGGLETQYF; CDR3 DNA: TGTGCCAGCAATACTGGGGGAACAAGGGGAGGTTTAGAGACCCAGTACTTC
clone size: few; CDR3 length: 14; J gene: TRBJ2-1; V gene: TRBV3-1; D gene: TRBD2; CDR3 protein: CASSLAGEAAEQFF; CDR3 DNA: TGTGCCAGCAGCCTGGCGGGAGAGGCGGCTGAGCAGTTCTTC
clone size: many; CDR3 length: 22; J gene: TRBJ2-3; V gene: TRBV15; D gene: -; CDR3 protein: CATSRVGARPTTSGRLTDTQYF; CDR3 DNA: TGTGCCACCAGCAGAGTCGGGGCCAGGCCAACAACCTCGGGACGACTCACAGATACGCAGTATTTT
clone size: many; CDR3 length: 15; J gene: TRBJ2-7; V gene: TRBV20-1; D gene: TRBD1; CDR3 protein: CSAPDLTGASYEQYF; CDR3 DNA: TGCAGTGCTCCAGACCTGACAGGGGCTTCCTACGAGCAGTACTTC
clone size: -; CDR3 length: 17; J gene: TRBJ2-5; V gene: TRBV20-1; D gene: -; CDR3 protein: CSAYPRPTRLGQETQYF; CDR3 DNA: TGCAGTGCCTACCCGCGACCGACTAGGTTAGGCCAAGAGACCCAGTACTTC
clone size: few; CDR3 length: 20; J gene: TRBJ2-4; V gene: TRBV9; D gene: TRBD1; CDR3 protein: CASSGQTGGRPLLAKNIQYF; CDR3 DNA: TGTGCCAGCAGCGGACAGACAGGGGGTAGACCTCTACTAGCCAAAAACATTCAGTACTTC
clone size: -; CDR3 length: 13; J gene: TRBJ1-5; V gene: TRBV6-1; D gene: -; CDR3 protein: CASNVRGNQPQHF; CDR3 DNA: TGTGCCAGCAACGTCAGAGGCAATCAGCCCCAGCATTTT
clone size: few; CDR3 length: 16; J gene: TRBJ2-7; V gene: TRBV12-3/TRBV12-4; D gene: TRBD1; CDR3 protein: CASSEIKGQGAYEQYF; CDR3 DNA: TGTGCCAGCAGTGAGATTAAGGGACAGGGGGCTTACGAGCAGTACTTC
clone size: -; CDR3 length: 15; J gene: TRBJ2-7; V gene: TRBV7-6; D gene: -; CDR3 protein: CASSRLVGASDEQYF; CDR3 DNA: TGTGCCAGCAGCCGACTAGTGGGGGCCTCAGACGAGCAGTACTTC
clone size: -; CDR3 length: 16; J gene: TRBJ2-3; V gene: TRBV2; D gene: -; CDR3 protein: CASSLRGFTGTDTQYF; CDR3 DNA: TGTGCCAGCAGTTTACGGGGCTTTACCGGCACAGATACGCAGTATTTT
clone size: many; CDR3 length: 18; J gene: TRBJ2-1; V gene: TRBV27; D gene: TRBD2; CDR3 protein: CASQFPGTSGRGDNEQFF; CDR3 DNA: TGTGCCAGCCAATTCCCCGGGACTAGCGGGAGGGGCGACAATGAGCAGTTCTTC
clone size: -; CDR3 length: 18; J gene: TRBJ2-6; V gene: TRBV27; D gene: TRBD1; CDR3 protein: CAGSTGGAVAGWANVLTF; CDR3 DNA: TGTGCCGGCAGTACAGGGGGCGCGGTGGCTGGCTGGGCCAACGTCCTGACTTTC
clone size: few; CDR3 length: 14; J gene: TRBJ2-5; V gene: TRBV3-1; D gene: -; CDR3 protein: CASSLLDRSQPQYF; CDR3 DNA: TGTGCCAGCAGCTTACTAGATAGGTCCCAGCCCCAGTACTTC
clone size: -; CDR3 length: 18; J gene: TRBJ2-3; V gene: TRBV2; D gene: TRBD2; CDR3 protein: CASSGGLAGFTGTDTQYF; CDR3 DNA: TGTGCCAGCAGTGGGGGACTAGCGGGGTTCACTGGCACAGATACGCAGTATTTT
clone size: -; CDR3 length: 10; J gene: TRBJ1-4; V gene: TRBV20-1; D gene: -; CDR3 protein: CSAREEKLFF; CDR3 DNA: TGCAGTGCTAGAGAAGAAAAACTGTTTTTT
clone size: few; CDR3 length: 15; J gene: TRBJ2-1; V gene: TRBV9; D gene: -; CDR3 protein: CASSIGQSSYNEQFF; CDR3 DNA: TGTGCCAGCAGCATCGGACAGAGCTCCTACAATGAGCAGTTCTTC
clone size: -; CDR3 length: 13; J gene: TRBJ2-4; V gene: TRBV29-1; D gene: TRBD2; CDR3 protein: CSADPSGSNIQYF; CDR3 DNA: TGCAGCGCTGACCCTAGCGGGAGTAACATTCAGTACTTC
clone size: -; CDR3 length: 17; J gene: TRBJ2-2; V gene: TRBV4-3; D gene: -; CDR3 protein: CASSQDRRQTNTGELFF; CDR3 DNA: TGCGCCAGCAGCCAAGATCGGAGACAGACAAACACCGGGGAGCTGTTTTTT
clone size: -; CDR3 length: 13; J gene: TRBJ2-5; V gene: TRBV28; D gene: -; CDR3 protein: CASSFGVEKTQYF; CDR3 DNA: TGTGCCAGCAGTTTCGGGGTCGAAAAGACCCAGTACTTC
clone size: many; CDR3 length: 15; J gene: TRBJ2-3; V gene: TRBV7-2; D gene: TRBD2; CDR3 protein: CASSATSGGFDTQYF; CDR3 DNA: TGTGCCAGCAGCGCGACTAGCGGGGGATTCGATACGCAGTATTTT
clone size: -; CDR3 length: 20; J gene: TRBJ2-1; V gene: TRBV2; D gene: TRBD2; CDR3 protein: CASSALVGTSGRRAYNKQFF; CDR3 DNA: TGTGCCAGCAGCGCCCTGGTGGGGACTAGCGGGAGAAGGGCCTACAATAAGCAGTTCTTC
clone size: -; CDR3 length: 16; J gene: TRBJ2-1; V gene: TRBV24-1; D gene: -; CDR3 protein: CATSDPGASSYNEQFF; CDR3 DNA: TGTGCCACCAGTGACCCCGGGGCAAGCTCCTACAATGAGCAGTTCTTC
clone size: many; CDR3 length: 14; J gene: TRBJ2-7; V gene: TRBV3-1; D gene: -; CDR3 protein: CASSQDREIYEQYF; CDR3 DNA: TGTGCCAGCAGCCAAGATAGGGAGATCTACGAGCAGTACTTC
clone size: -; CDR3 length: 12; J gene: TRBJ2-7; V gene: TRBV27; D gene: -; CDR3 protein: CASSSTNPSQYF; CDR3 DNA: TGTGCCAGCAGTTCCACTAACCCGTCTCAGTACTTC
clone size: -; CDR3 length: 16; J gene: TRBJ2-7; V gene: TRBV6-2/TRBV6-3; D gene: TRBD2; CDR3 protein: CASSSLASGAAYEQYF; CDR3 DNA: TGTGCCAGCAGTTCCCTCGCTAGCGGGGCCGCCTACGAGCAGTACTTC
clone size: -; CDR3 length: 15; J gene: TRBJ2-1; V gene: TRBV4-1; D gene: -; CDR3 protein: CASSQDRWLGNEQFF; CDR3 DNA: TGCGCCAGCAGCCAAGATCGGTGGTTAGGGAATGAGCAGTTCTTC
clone size: -; CDR3 length: 18; J gene: TRBJ2-3; V gene: TRBV7-3; D gene: TRBD2; CDR3 protein: CASSLKTSSGSSTDTQYF; CDR3 DNA: TGTGCCAGCAGCTTAAAAACGTCTAGCGGCTCTAGCACAGATACGCAGTATTTT
clone size: -; CDR3 length: 15; J gene: TRBJ2-7; V gene: TRBV7-9; D gene: TRBD2; CDR3 protein: CASSAGLGVSYEQYF; CDR3 DNA: TGTGCCAGCAGCGCCGGACTAGGAGTCAGCTACGAGCAGTACTTC
clone size: many; CDR3 length: 19; J gene: TRBJ2-7; V gene: TRBV10-3; D gene: TRBD1; CDR3 protein: CAIGLKGQGTASASYEQYF; CDR3 DNA: TGTGCCATCGGCCTTAAAGGACAGGGAACGGCTAGCGCCTCCTACGAGCAGTACTTC
clone size: few; CDR3 length: 20; J gene: TRBJ2-7; V gene: TRBV12-3/TRBV12-4; D gene: -; CDR3 protein: CASTSRWAGTPMGANYEQYF; CDR3 DNA: TGTGCCAGCACCTCCCGGTGGGCAGGGACCCCAATGGGGGCTAACTACGAGCAGTACTTC
clone size: -; CDR3 length: 16; J gene: TRBJ2-1; V gene: TRBV20-1; D gene: -; CDR3 protein: CSARAKDFLTYNEQFF; CDR3 DNA: TGCAGTGCTAGGGCTAAGGACTTCCTAACCTACAATGAGCAGTTCTTC
clone size: few; CDR3 length: 13; J gene: TRBJ1-1; V gene: TRBV14; D gene: -; CDR3 protein: CASSLTGGAEAFF; CDR3 DNA: TGTGCCAGCAGCCTAACAGGAGGCGCTGAAGCTTTCTTT
clone size: -; CDR3 length: 12; J gene: TRBJ1-1; V gene: TRBV29-1; D gene: -; CDR3 protein: CSVDSRNTEAFF; CDR3 DNA: TGCAGCGTTGATTCCCGGAACACTGAAGCTTTCTTT
clone size: few; CDR3 length: 11; J gene: TRBJ2-1; V gene: TRBV15; D gene: -; CDR3 protein: CATSRDNEQFF; CDR3 DNA: TGTGCCACCAGCAGAGATAATGAGCAGTTCTTC
clone size: once; CDR3 length: 13; J gene: TRBJ2-4; V gene: TRBV7-9; D gene: -; CDR3 protein: CASFTRDKNIQYF; CDR3 DNA: TGTGCCAGCTTCACACGGGACAAAAACATTCAGTACTTC